The present T cell receptor beta chain was sequenced within a study of blood T cell repertoires in COVID-19. Study summary: T cells, B-cell-depleted T cells, or PBMCs supplied cDNA or gDNA.

Germline V gives CDR1 MNHEY, CDR2 SMNVEV (reference sequence). This CDR3 spans 15 amino acids. V was clipped by 6 bases and J by 0 bases, with 12 bases between them. Donors of Cohort 3 who recovered were those that had two negative PCRs, clearance, or symptom resolution. Measured with immunoSEQ multiplex PCR; TCRdb has only the in-frame clones, and not every one. The table shows 200,000 to 300,000 clones, with approximately 84% occurring only once. V gene TRBV27 combines with J gene TRBJ2-1, with D tentatively TRBD1 (5 bases). Input material: PBMCs or T cells enriched from blood (not recorded which). This receptor was taken from a man aged 35-49 years who had recovered from COVID-19. The CDR3 reads CASRLQGSSYNEQFF. CDR3 bases: TGTGCCAGCAGACTCCAGGGTAGCTCCTACAATGAGCAGTTCTTC.